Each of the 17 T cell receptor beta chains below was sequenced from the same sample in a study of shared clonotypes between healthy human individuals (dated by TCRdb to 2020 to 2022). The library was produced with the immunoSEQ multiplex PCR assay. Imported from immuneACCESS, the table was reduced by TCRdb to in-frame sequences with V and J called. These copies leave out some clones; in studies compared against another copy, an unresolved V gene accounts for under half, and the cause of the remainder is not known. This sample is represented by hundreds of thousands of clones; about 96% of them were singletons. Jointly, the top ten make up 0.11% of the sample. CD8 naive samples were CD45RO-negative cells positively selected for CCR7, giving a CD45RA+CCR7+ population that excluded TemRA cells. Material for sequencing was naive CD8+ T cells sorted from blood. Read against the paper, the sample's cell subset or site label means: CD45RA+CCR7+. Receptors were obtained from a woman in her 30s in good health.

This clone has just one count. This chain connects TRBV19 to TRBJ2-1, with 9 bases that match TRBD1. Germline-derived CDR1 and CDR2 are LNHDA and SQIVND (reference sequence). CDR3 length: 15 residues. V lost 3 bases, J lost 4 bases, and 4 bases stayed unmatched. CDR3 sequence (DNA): TGTGCCAGTAGTATCGGGACAGGGCCTTACAATGAGCAGTTCTTC. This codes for CASSIGTGPYNEQFF. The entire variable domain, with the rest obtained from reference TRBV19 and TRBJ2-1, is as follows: DGGITQSPKYLFRKEGQNVTLSCEQNLNHDAMYWYRQDPGQGLRLIYYSQIVNDFQKGDIAEGYSVSREKKESFPLTVTSAQKNPTAFYLCASSIGTGPYNEQFFGPGTRLTVL.

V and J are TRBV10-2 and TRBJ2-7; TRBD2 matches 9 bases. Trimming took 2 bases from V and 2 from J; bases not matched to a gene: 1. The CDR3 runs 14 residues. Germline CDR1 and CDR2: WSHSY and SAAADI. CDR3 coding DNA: TGCGCCAGCAGTGAGCTAGCGGGGACCTACGAGCAGTACTTC. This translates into CASSELAGTYEQYF.

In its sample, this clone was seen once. This CDR3 reads CAWNPGLNEKLFF. The CDR3 bases are TGTGCCTGGAATCCGGGTCTTAATGAAAAACTGTTTTTT. The gene calls are TRBV30 and TRBJ1-4; the D is unclear. The germline CDR1 and CDR2 sequences are GTSNPN and SVGIG (reference sequence). Deletions cut 4 bases from V and 4 bases from J, with 10 bases between. The CDR3 totals 13 residues.

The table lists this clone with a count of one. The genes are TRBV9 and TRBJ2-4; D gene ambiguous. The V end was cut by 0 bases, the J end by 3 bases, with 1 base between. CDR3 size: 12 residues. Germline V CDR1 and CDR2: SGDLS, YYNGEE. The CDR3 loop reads CASSVDKNIQYF. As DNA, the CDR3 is TGTGCCAGCAGCGTAGACAAAAACATTCAGTACTTC. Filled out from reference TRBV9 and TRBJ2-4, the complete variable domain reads DSGVTQTPKHLITATGQRVTLRCSPRSGDLSVYWYQQSLDQGLQFLIQYYNGEERAKGNILERFSAQQFPDLHSELNLSSLELGDSALYFCASSVDKNIQYFGAGTRLSVL.

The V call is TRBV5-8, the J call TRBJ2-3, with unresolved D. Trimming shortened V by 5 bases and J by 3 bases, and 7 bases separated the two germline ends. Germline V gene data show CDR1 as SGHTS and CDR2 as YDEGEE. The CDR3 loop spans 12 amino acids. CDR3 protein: CASRSLTDTQYF. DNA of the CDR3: TGTGCCAGCAGGTCCTTGACAGATACGCAGTATTTT.

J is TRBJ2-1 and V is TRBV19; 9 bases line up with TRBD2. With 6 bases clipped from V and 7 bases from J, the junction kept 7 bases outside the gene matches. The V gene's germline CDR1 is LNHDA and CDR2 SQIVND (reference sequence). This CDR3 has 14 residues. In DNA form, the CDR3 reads TGTGCCAGTAGCCCGGGACTAGCCCTAAATGAGCAGTTCTTC. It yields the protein CASSPGLALNEQFF.

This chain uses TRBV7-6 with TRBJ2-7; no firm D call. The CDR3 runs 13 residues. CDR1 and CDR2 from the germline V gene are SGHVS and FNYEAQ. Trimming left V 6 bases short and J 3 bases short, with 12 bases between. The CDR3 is CASSKDPGYEQYF. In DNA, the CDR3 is TGTGCCAGCAGTAAGGACCCTGGCTACGAGCAGTACTTC.

CDR3 nucleotides: TGCGCCAGCAAATCAACCGTGGCGCAAAAAGAGAACACTGAAGCTTTCTTT. It is translated as CASKSTVAQKENTEAFF. The chain is built from TRBV10-2 and TRBJ1-1; D not certain. The germline gives CDR1 WSHSY, CDR2 SAAADI. V shed 7 bases and J shed 1 base, with 22 bases lying between them. CDR3 length: 17 amino acids.

The CDR3 nucleotides read TGTGCCAGCAGCTTATTCGTCTCGCGGAAGTACCAAGAGACCCAGTACTTC. It is translated as CASSLFVSRKYQETQYF. This chain connects TRBV7-6 to TRBJ2-5, with D hard to call. The CDR3 consists of 17 residues. The germline V and J ends were trimmed by 2 bases and 0 bases, with 16 bases remaining between them. CDR1 SGHVS and CDR2 FNYEAQ come from the germline V gene.

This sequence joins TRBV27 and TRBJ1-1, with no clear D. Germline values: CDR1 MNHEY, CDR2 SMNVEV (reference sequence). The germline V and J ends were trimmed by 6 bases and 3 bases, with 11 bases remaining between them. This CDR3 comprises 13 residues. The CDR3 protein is CASSNGPHTEAFF. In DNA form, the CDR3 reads TGTGCCAGCAGCAACGGTCCCCACACTGAAGCTTTCTTT.

The CDR3 nucleotides are TGTGCCAGCATTGTCAACTACAATGAGCAGTTCTTC. This translates into CASIVNYNEQFF. V gene TRBV6-1 combines with J gene TRBJ2-1; D gene uncertain. The CDR3 runs 12 residues. The V and J ends lost 7 bases and 3 bases respectively, with 7 bases between them. The V gene's germline CDR1 is MNHNS and CDR2 SASEGT.

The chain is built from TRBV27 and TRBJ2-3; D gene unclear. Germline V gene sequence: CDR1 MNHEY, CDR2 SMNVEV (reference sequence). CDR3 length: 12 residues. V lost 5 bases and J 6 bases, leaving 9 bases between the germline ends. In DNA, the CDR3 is TGTGCCAGCAGTCCCAAGTGGGATACGCAGTATTTT. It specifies CASSPKWDTQYF.

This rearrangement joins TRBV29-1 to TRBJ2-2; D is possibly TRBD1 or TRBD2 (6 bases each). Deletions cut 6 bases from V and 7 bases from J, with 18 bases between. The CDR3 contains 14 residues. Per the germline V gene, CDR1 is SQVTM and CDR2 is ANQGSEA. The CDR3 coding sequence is TGCAGCGTACTGGGGCCGGGGGCCAACGGGGAGCTGTTTTTT. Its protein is CSVLGPGANGELFF.

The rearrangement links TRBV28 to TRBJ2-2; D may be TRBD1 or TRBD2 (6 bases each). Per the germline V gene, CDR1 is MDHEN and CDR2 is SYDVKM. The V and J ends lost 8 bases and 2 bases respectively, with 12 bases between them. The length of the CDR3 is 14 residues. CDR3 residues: CASQGTQNTGELFF. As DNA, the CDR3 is TGTGCCAGCCAGGGGACTCAAAACACCGGGGAGCTGTTTTTT.

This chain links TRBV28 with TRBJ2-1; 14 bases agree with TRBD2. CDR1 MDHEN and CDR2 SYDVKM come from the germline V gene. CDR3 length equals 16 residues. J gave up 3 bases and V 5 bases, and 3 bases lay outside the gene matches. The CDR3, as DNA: TGTGCCAGCAGTCGCGGGACTAGCGGGAGCTACAATGAGCAGTTCTTC. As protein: CASSRGTSGSYNEQFF.

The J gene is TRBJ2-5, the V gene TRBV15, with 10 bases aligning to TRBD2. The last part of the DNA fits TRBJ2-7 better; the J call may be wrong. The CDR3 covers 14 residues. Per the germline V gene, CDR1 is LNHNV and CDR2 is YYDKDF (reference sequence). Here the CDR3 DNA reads TGTGCCACCAGCATATTAGCGGGAGGTTACGAGCAGTACTTC. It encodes CATSILAGGYEQYF.

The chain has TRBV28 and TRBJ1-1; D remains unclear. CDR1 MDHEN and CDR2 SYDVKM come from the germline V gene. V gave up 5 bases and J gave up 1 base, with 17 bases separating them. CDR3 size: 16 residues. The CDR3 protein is CASSTIEPSGNTEAFF. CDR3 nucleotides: TGTGCCAGCAGTACCATCGAGCCAAGCGGGAACACTGAAGCTTTCTTT.